A single TCR beta chain is shown here with its context. The sample comes from a study of T cell repertoires in cytomegalovirus infection. Looking at the study overall: An indication of both CMV infection and matching HLA type came from public TCR beta signatures.

Germline-derived CDR1 and CDR2 are KGHDR and SFDVKD. There are 18 residues in the CDR3. The V and J ends lost 9 bases and 0 bases respectively, with 23 bases between them. TCRdb reprocessed the reads with MiXCR, giving one entry per CDR3 protein. The table lists roughly 230,000 distinct CDR3 sequences, over 15% of them singletons, with roughly 45% in the top ten. The genes are TRBV24-1 and TRBJ1-5, with D possibly matching TRBD1 (6 bases). This sequence originates from a human donor in good health (CMV status not recorded). Some clones in this sample may be carry-over from other donors' samples. The sample taken for sequencing was CD8+ T cells from PBMCs. The CDR3 bases are TGTGCCACCTCGAATTCCGGGACAATTTTTTATAGCAATCAGCCCCAGCATTTT. The encoded protein is CATSNSGTIFYSNQPQHF.